This TCR beta chain came from a study of identical twins. With 4 bases clipped from V and 7 bases from J, the junction kept 10 bases outside the gene matches. The CDR3 is 16 residues long. Germline-derived CDR1 and CDR2 are SGHAT and FQNNGV. From the 5' RACE reads, TCRdb called clonotypes with MiXCR, one entry per CDR3 protein. Here the sample spans hundreds of thousands of distinct CDR3 sequences, about 20% being singletons. This clonotype was found a few times. The sample also formed part of further work on T cells expressing NK-cell markers.

Material: PBMCs. V usage is TRBV11-2 and J usage is TRBJ2-1; TRBD2 matches 10 bases. The clonotype was recovered from a woman aged 18-29 years in good health. The CDR3 here is CASSSLAGGRWNEQFF. DNA for the CDR3: TGTGCCAGCAGCTCGTTAGCGGGAGGTCGGTGGAATGAGCAGTTCTTC.